This T cell receptor (beta chain) was profiled in a study of blood T cell repertoires in COVID-19. Across the whole study: Sites in the United States, Italy and Spain provided acute and convalescent COVID-19 samples. Nucleic acid was either cDNA or gDNA, and it came from T cells, B-cell-depleted T cells, or PBMCs.

This CDR3 contains 14 residues. The V and J ends lost 11 bases and 3 bases respectively, with 19 bases between them. The germline V gene encodes CDR1 MNHEY and CDR2 SVGAGI. Method: immunoSEQ multiplex PCR; TCRdb's copy keeps in-frame clones and lacks some. The sample lists fewer than 250,000 clones; around nine tenths were seen once. Adults between about 18 and 89 years of age took part from about two dozen US areas. Assignments of participants to cohorts depended upon their own reported clinical history. Sequences were obtained from PBMCs or T cells enriched from blood (not recorded which). The J gene is TRBJ1-1, the V gene TRBV6-5; D is perhaps TRBD1 (5 bases). This receptor was taken from a man aged 30 to 45 who had recovered from COVID-19. The CDR3 region has the DNA TGTGCCGGCACTAAGGAGGGGCTGTACACTGAAGCTTTCTTT. Translating gives CAGTKEGLYTEAFF.